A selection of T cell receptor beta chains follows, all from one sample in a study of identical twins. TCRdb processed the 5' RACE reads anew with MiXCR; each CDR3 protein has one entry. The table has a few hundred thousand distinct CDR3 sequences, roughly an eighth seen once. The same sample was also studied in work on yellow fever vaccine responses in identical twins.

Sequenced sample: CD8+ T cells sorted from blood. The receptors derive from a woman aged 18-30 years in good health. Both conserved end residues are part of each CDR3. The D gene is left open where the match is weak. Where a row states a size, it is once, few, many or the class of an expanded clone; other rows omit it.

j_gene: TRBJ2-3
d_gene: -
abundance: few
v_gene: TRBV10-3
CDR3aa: CAISFIGPPAHGDTQYF
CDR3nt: TGTGCCATCAGTTTCATTGGGCCCCCCGCCCATGGGGATACGCAGTATTTT

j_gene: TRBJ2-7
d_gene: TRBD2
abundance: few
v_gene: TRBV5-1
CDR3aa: CASSLVREGHEQYF
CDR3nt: TGCGCCAGCAGCTTGGTGCGGGAGGGCCACGAGCAGTACTTC

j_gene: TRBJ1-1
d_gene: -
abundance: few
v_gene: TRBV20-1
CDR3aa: CSASKGTEAFF
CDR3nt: TGCAGTGCTAGCAAGGGAACTGAAGCTTTCTTT

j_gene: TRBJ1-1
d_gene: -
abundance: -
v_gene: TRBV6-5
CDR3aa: CASSPQKLNTEAFF
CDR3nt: TGTGCCAGCAGTCCTCAGAAACTGAACACTGAAGCTTTCTTT

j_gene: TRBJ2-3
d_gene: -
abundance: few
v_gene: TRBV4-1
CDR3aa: CASSQDGQGRTDTQYF
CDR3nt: TGCGCCAGCAGCCAAGATGGGCAGGGCCGCACAGATACGCAGTATTTT

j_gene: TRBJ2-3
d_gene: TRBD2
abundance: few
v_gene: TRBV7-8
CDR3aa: CASSLARPLARDTQYF
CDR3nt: TGTGCCAGCAGCTTAGCGCGGCCACTAGCGAGAGATACGCAGTATTTT

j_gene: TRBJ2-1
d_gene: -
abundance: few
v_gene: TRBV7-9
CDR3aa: CASSLRDVAYNEQFF
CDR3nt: TGTGCCAGCAGCTTAAGGGACGTAGCATACAATGAGCAGTTCTTC

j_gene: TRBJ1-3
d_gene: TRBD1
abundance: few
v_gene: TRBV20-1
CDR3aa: CSARVTGEISGNTIYF
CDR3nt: TGCAGTGCTAGAGTCACAGGGGAAATCTCTGGAAACACCATATATTTT

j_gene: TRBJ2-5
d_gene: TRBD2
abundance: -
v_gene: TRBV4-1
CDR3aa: CASGNSGQETQYF
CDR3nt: TGCGCCAGCGGCAATAGCGGGCAAGAGACCCAGTACTTC

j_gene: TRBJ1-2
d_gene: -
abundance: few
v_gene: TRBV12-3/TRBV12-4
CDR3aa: CASSNAGYYGYTF
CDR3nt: TGTGCCAGCAGCAACGCGGGCTACTATGGCTACACCTTC

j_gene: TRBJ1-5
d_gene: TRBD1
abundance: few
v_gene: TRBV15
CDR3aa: CATSGRDSNQPQHF
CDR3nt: TGTGCCACCAGCGGCCGGGACAGTAATCAGCCCCAGCATTTT

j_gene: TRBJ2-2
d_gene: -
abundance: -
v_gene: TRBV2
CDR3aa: CASSEAQMDTGELFF
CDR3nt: TGTGCCAGCAGTGAGGCACAGATGGACACCGGGGAGCTGTTTTTT

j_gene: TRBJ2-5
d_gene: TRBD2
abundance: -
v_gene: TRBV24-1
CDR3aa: CATSDVQAGREETQYF
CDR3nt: TGTGCCACCAGTGATGTCCAAGCGGGAAGGGAAGAGACCCAGTACTTC

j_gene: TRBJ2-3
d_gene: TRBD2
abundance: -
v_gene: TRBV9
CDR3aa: CASSVTSGVTSTDTQYF
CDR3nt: TGTGCCAGCAGCGTAACTAGCGGGGTTACTAGCACAGATACGCAGTATTTT

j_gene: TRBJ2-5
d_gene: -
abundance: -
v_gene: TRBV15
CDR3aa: CATSRGFPAVQETQYF
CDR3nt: TGTGCCACCAGCAGAGGGTTTCCGGCGGTACAAGAGACCCAGTACTTC

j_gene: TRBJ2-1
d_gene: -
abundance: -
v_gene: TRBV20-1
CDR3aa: CSASGGGQWDEQFF
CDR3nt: TGCAGTGCTAGTGGGGGGGGGCAGTGGGATGAGCAGTTCTTC

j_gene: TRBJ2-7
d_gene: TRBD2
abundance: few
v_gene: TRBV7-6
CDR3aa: CASSVSGSSQTEQYF
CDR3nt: TGTGCCAGCAGCGTTAGCGGGAGCTCCCAGACCGAGCAGTACTTC